Following are 17 T cell receptor beta chains from one sample sequenced in a study of T-cell memory formation after mild COVID-19 (dated by TCRdb to the early 2020s). The library relied on 5' RACE. The instrument was an Illumina NovaSeq 6000. TCRdb itself trimmed the public reads at Q25 with fastp, ran MiXCR and retained productive beta chains. Each entry merges the rows of one CDR3 protein and shows their most common DNA and genes. The sample contains hundreds of thousands of distinct CDR3 sequences, 20% of them found a single time. The top ten constitute approximately 22% of the sample. Sequences were obtained from PBMCs or a T cell subset sorted from them (not recorded which). Receptors originate from a man between 18 and 35 years old who had mild COVID-19 (a few samples of this study predate the infection). The sample titles of this study are shuffled in the database, so cell type and time point are left out; the donor was told from shared clones.

This chain connects TRBV6-2 or TRBV6-3 to TRBJ2-1; D is unclear. With 6 bases removed from V and 9 bases from J, the gap between germline ends came to 15 bases. Germline lookup yields CDR1 MNHEY and CDR2 SVGEGT. The CDR3 has 13 residues. The CDR3 sequence is CASREEIRAEQFF. The CDR3 DNA follows: TGTGCCAGCAGGGAAGAGATTCGGGCTGAGCAGTTCTTC.

The chain recombines TRBV3-1 with TRBJ1-6; the D is unclear. This CDR3 contains 17 residues. V dropped 2 bases and J dropped 10 bases, with 21 bases sitting between them. The germline CDR1 and CDR2 sequences are LGHDT and YNNKEL (reference sequence). CDR3 bases: TGTGCCAGCAGCCAATGGCCCGGCGGTACCCAACTATCACCCCTCCACTTT. It specifies CASSQWPGGTQLSPLHF. Filled out from reference TRBV3-1 and TRBJ1-6, the complete variable domain reads DTAVSQTPKYLVTQMGNDKSIKCEQNLGHDTMYWYKQDSKKFLKIMFSYNNKELIINETVPNRFSPKSPDKAHLNLHINSLELGDSAVYFCASSQWPGGTQLSPLHFGNGTRLTVT.

In its sample, this clonotype was seen a few times. The CDR3 nucleotides are TGTGCCAGCAGCACAGCAGGGGGCTTGGACGAGCAGTACTTC. Encoded protein: CASSTAGGLDEQYF. The V call is TRBV4-2, the J call TRBJ2-7; 8 nucleotides match TRBD1. V dropped 5 bases and J dropped 5; count of bases not matched to a gene: 8. There are 14 residues in the CDR3. The germline CDR1 and CDR2 sequences are LGHNA and YNFKEQ.

With regard to this clonotype: A read error may account for a junction end that differs from germline. The chain joins TRBV7-7 to TRBJ2-3; 12 bases are a match to TRBD2. This CDR3 region has 16 residues. Germline V gene data show CDR1 as SSHAT and CDR2 as FNYEAQ (reference sequence). The CDR3 spells CASSPGLAGPRDTQYF. Written as DNA, the CDR3 is TGTGCTAGCAGCCCCGGACTAGCGGGGCCTAGAGATACGCAGTATTTT.

The genes are TRBV18 and TRBJ2-6, with D hard to call. V shed 1 base and J shed 0 bases, with 4 bases lying between them. Germline V CDR1 and CDR2: KGHSH, LQKENI. This CDR3 has 15 residues. The CDR3 loop reads CASSPLLSGANVLTF. The CDR3 DNA sequence: TGTGCCAGCTCACCACTGCTCTCTGGGGCCAACGTCCTGACTTTC.

This chain joins TRBV7-6 and TRBJ2-2; no reliable D call. The CDR3 contains 16 residues. Per germline, CDR1 SGHVS and CDR2 FNYEAQ. Trimming shortened V by 2 bases and J by 0 bases, and 10 bases separated the two germline ends. CDR3 protein: CASSLRGISNTGELFF. In nucleotides, the CDR3 is TGTGCCAGCAGCTTACGAGGAATTTCGAACACCGGGGAGCTGTTTTTT. Combining the CDR3 with reference TRBV7-6 and TRBJ2-2 gives the whole variable domain GAGVSQSPRYKVTKRGQDVALRCDPISGHVSLYWYRQALGQGPEFLTYFNYEAQQDKSGLPNDRFSAERPEGSISTLTIQRTEQRDSAMYRCASSLRGISNTGELFFGEGSRLTVL.

The V and J genes are TRBV6-6 and TRBJ1-6; D unresolved. Germline CDR1 and CDR2: MNHNY and SVGAGI (reference sequence). The CDR3 extends over 18 amino acids. Trimming removed 2 bases from V and 4 bases from J, with 18 bases in between. CDR3 in amino acids: CASSYANPGYSYNSPLHF. The CDR3 DNA is TGTGCCAGCAGTTACGCGAACCCAGGTTACTCTTATAATTCACCCCTCCACTTT.

This clonotype was detected once. The gene calls are TRBV28 and TRBJ1-2; the D gene is possibly TRBD1 (5 bases). The CDR3 is made up of 12 amino acids. V shed 10 bases and J shed 8 bases, with 17 bases lying between them. Looked up from germline, CDR1 is MDHEN and CDR2 is SYDVKM. The CDR3 protein is CATDVGGRGYTF. CDR3 coding DNA: TGTGCCACCGACGTGGGGGGTAGAGGCTACACCTTC.

CDR3 sequence: CASTSGTSSPDTQYF. CDR3 DNA sequence: TGTGCCAGCACCTCCGGGACTAGCAGCCCAGATACGCAGTATTTT. J is TRBJ2-3 and V is TRBV28; TRBD2 agrees at 9 bases. The CDR3 is 15 amino acids. Germline CDR1 MDHEN, CDR2 SYDVKM. Trimming took 7 bases from V and 4 from J; bases not matched to a gene: 9.

In this sample, this clonotype turned up a few times. The rearrangement links TRBV5-6 to TRBJ2-5, with 13 bases identical to TRBD2. Looked up from germline, CDR1 is SGHDT and CDR2 is YYEEEE. J gave up 5 bases and V 7 bases, and 5 bases lay outside the gene matches. The CDR3 is 14 residues long. CDR3 nucleotides: TGTGCCAGCCGGACTAGCGGGGGAAGGGAGACCCAGTACTTC. Amino acids: CASRTSGGRETQYF. The whole variable domain, remainder taken from reference TRBV5-6 and TRBJ2-5, is DAGVTQSPTHLIKTRGQQVTLRCSPKSGHDTVSWYQQALGQGPQFIFQYYEEEERQRGNFPDRFSGHQFPNYSSELNVNALLLGDSALYLCASRTSGGRETQYFGPGTRLLVL.

This chain links TRBV7-2 with TRBJ2-5; D may match TRBD1 or TRBD2 (5 bases each). Trimming left V 1 base short and J 5 bases short, with 11 bases between. The CDR3 length is 14 residues. The V gene's germline CDR1 is SGHTA and CDR2 FQGNSA. The CDR3 loop is CASSLVPGTETQYF. In DNA form, the CDR3 reads TGTGCCAGCAGCTTAGTGCCCGGGACCGAGACCCAGTACTTC. Using reference TRBV7-2 and TRBJ2-5 for the parts outside the CDR3, the full variable domain is GAGVSQSPSNKVTEKGKDVELRCDPISGHTALYWYRQSLGQGLEFLIYFQGNSAPDKSGLPSDRFSAERTGGSVSTLTIQRTQQEDSAVYLCASSLVPGTETQYFGPGTRLLVL.

At least ten counts were recorded for this clonotype. The chain carries TRBV5-1 and TRBJ1-6, with D unclear. The V end was cut by 0 bases, the J end by 8 bases, with 6 bases between. CDR1 is SGHRS, CDR2 YFSETQ, per germline. The CDR3 has 13 residues. CDR3 coding DNA: TGCGCCAGCAGCTTGGATACAGATTCACCCCTCCACTTT. This gives the protein CASSLDTDSPLHF.

This rearrangement joins TRBV6-1 to TRBJ1-3, with D unclear. CDR3 size: 14 residues. CDR1 and CDR2 (germline): MNHNS, SASEGT. Trimming shortened V by 1 base and J by 4 bases, and 8 bases separated the two germline ends. The CDR3 is CASSEGARGNTIYF. DNA of the CDR3: TGTGCCAGCAGTGAAGGGGCGCGAGGAAACACCATATATTTT.

The chain combines TRBV18 with TRBJ1-2; no firm D call. The CDR3 contains 14 residues. With 1 base removed from V and 0 bases from J, the gap between germline ends came to 6 bases. Germline-derived CDR1 and CDR2 are KGHSH and LQKENI. The CDR3 nucleotides read TGTGCCAGCTCACCACAGGCAGCTAACTATGGCTACACCTTC. It yields the protein CASSPQAANYGYTF.

The sample holds many counts of this clonotype. This rearrangement joins TRBV5-1 to TRBJ2-5, with TRBD1 identical over 7 bases. After removal of 2 bases from V and 3 bases from J, the junction contained 1 base not matched to a gene. The CDR3 runs to 13 residues. Germline V lookup: CDR1 SGHRS, CDR2 YFSETQ. CDR3 in amino acids: CASSFDREETQYF. The CDR3 DNA reads as TGCGCCAGCAGCTTCGACAGGGAAGAGACCCAGTACTTC.

The chain is built from TRBV24-1 and TRBJ1-1; TRBD1 aligns across 8 bases. The CDR3 loop spans 13 amino acids. The junction had 2 bases not matched to a gene; V was cut back by 5 bases and J by 4 bases. The germline gives CDR1 KGHDR, CDR2 SFDVKD. CDR3 nucleotide sequence: TGTGCCACCAGTGCAGGGGGCGGCACTGAAGCTTTCTTT. This gives the protein CATSAGGGTEAFF.

This chain connects TRBV4-1 to TRBJ1-1; D gene uncertain. This CDR3 spans 13 amino acids. Germline V gene sequence: CDR1 MGHRA, CDR2 YSYEKL. Trimming pared 4 bases from V and 7 bases from J, leaving 13 bases between. The CDR3, as DNA: TGCGCCAGCAGCCCGGGAGGGTCCAGTGAAGCTTTCTTT. Amino acids: CASSPGGSSEAFF.